What follows are 8 T cell receptor beta chains derived from one specimen sequenced in a study of blood T cell repertoires in COVID-19. Profiled with immunoSEQ multiplex PCR; TCRdb holds only in-frame clones, not every one. The table includes approximately 150,000 clones, roughly 85% detected once. What was sequenced was peripheral blood. The receptors here all came from a man aged 65 to 79 with acute or convalescent COVID-19.

The chain recombines TRBV12-5 with TRBJ2-3; TRBD2 matches at 10 bases. Germline V gene lookup returns CDR1 LGHNT and CDR2 FRNRAP. This CDR3 spans 16 amino acids. J lost 1 base, V lost 1 base, and 2 bases had no gene match. CDR3 in DNA: TGTGCTAGTGGTTTGGGCCTAGCGGGAGGCACAGATACGCAGTATTTT. Translating it yields CASGLGLAGGTDTQYF.

The chain joins TRBV27 to TRBJ1-2; 7 nucleotides match TRBD1. There are 15 residues in the CDR3. Looked up from germline, CDR1 is MNHEY and CDR2 is SMNVEV (reference sequence). V shed 5 bases, J shed 4 bases, and the junction held 10 bases outside the gene matches. The CDR3 spells CASSPSTGIFYGYTF. The CDR3 coding sequence is TGTGCCAGCAGTCCCTCGACAGGGATCTTCTATGGCTACACCTTC.

This clone has just one count. The DNA for the CDR3 is TGTGCCAGCAGCTGGGGCCAGGGCGCAGATACGCAGTATTTT. This encodes CASSWGQGADTQYF. This rearrangement joins TRBV7-9 to TRBJ2-3, with D possibly TRBD1 on 5 matching bases. Germline V CDR1 and CDR2: SEHNR, FQNEAQ (reference sequence). The CDR3 sequence is 14 residues long. Deletions cut 4 bases from V and 4 bases from J, with 12 bases between.

The chain uses TRBV19 and TRBJ1-4; 11 nucleotides match TRBD1. CDR1 and CDR2 from the germline V gene are LNHDA and SQIVND (reference sequence). This CDR3 region has 14 residues. Trimming removed 4 bases from V and 7 bases from J; junction bases left unmatched: 2. CDR3 DNA sequence: TGTGCCAGTAGTAGGGACAGGGGGTCTGAAAAACTGTTTTTT. Its translation is CASSRDRGSEKLFF.

This CDR3 is CASSSGWGTGELFF. The CDR3 DNA is TGTGCCAGCAGTTCGGGGTGGGGCACCGGGGAGCTGTTTTTT. The genes are TRBV27 and TRBJ2-2; D might be TRBD2 (5 bases). This CDR3 region has 14 residues. Germline lookup yields CDR1 MNHEY and CDR2 SMNVEV (reference sequence). Trimming removed 4 bases at V and 4 bases at J, with 10 bases between.

This chain connects TRBV18 to TRBJ1-1; D unresolved. The CDR3 runs to 13 residues. Germline V gene data show CDR1 as KGHSH and CDR2 as LQKENI. V gave up 3 bases and J gave up 3 bases, with 8 bases separating them. The CDR3 bases are TGTGCCAGCTCACCTCAGGTAGACACTGAAGCTTTCTTT. As protein: CASSPQVDTEAFF.

The chain recombines TRBV6-6 with TRBJ1-6; D gene uncertain. CDR3 length: 15 amino acids. The germline CDR1 and CDR2 sequences are MNHNY and SVGAGI (reference sequence). The ends were cut back, 2 bases at V and 4 bases at J, with 9 bases in the middle. The CDR3 loop reads CASSYEAAYNSPLHF. DNA for the CDR3: TGTGCCAGCAGTTACGAGGCAGCGTATAATTCACCCCTCCACTTT.

The V and J genes are TRBV9 and TRBJ1-4, with 7 bases identical to TRBD1. Germline loops: CDR1 SGDLS, CDR2 YYNGEE. This CDR3 region has 15 residues. J was trimmed by 0 bases and V by 3 bases; bases with no gene match: 2. This CDR3 is CASSGGTATNEKLFF. Written as DNA, the CDR3 is TGTGCCAGCAGCGGGGGGACAGCAACTAATGAAAAACTGTTTTTT.